The entry that follows covers one TCR beta chain sequence. What it binds is not known. This record comes from a study of cytotoxic CD8 clonotypes in ibrutinib-treated CLL. Some clones are missing from TCRdb's copy, which holds only in-frame ones; the method was immunoSEQ multiplex PCR. The table lists hundreds of thousands of clones, about four fifths of them singletons. V shed 1 base, J shed 0 bases, and the junction held 11 bases outside the gene matches. CDR3 length: 19 amino acids. Germline CDR1 reads SGHDN; CDR2 reads FVKESK. Study outcomes and limitations: Clonality at baseline surpassed age-matched healthy donors and tracked circulating CD8+ T-cell counts. A rise in clonality was seen at ibrutinib response, and a fall back toward baseline was seen at progression. Shared public clonotypes were rare, and on treatment they either got smaller or stayed the same.

The sequence was collected from a human donor with chronic lymphocytic leukemia. The chain links TRBV14 to TRBJ1-1, with 10 bases identical to TRBD1. The material was PBMCs, obtained after 12 months of ibrutinib treatment. CDR3 DNA: TGTGCCAGCAGCCAAGTCGCCCCGGGACAGGGGTGGATGAACACTGAAGCTTTCTTT. Encoded protein: CASSQVAPGQGWMNTEAFF.